The rows below give T cell receptor beta chains drawn from one sample of a study of cytomegalovirus exposure and HLA in healthy donors. The repertoire was sequenced with immunoSEQ multiplex PCR; TCRdb's copy has only in-frame clones and lacks some. The data show 90,000 to 150,000 clones, about 75% seen once. What was sequenced was PBMCs. The receptors were sampled from a woman aged 35 to 49 in good health and CMV-seropositive. Each CDR3 is given with its conserved first and last residue. Each record gives: V gene, CDR3 length, J gene, D gene, clone size, CDR3 protein, CDR3 DNA. The D gene is left open where the match is weak. Not every row has a clone size; where given, it reads once, few, many or a size class.

v_call: TRBV13
cdr3_length: 15
j_call: TRBJ2-2
d_call: .
clone_size: .
cdr3_aa: CASSLERGNTGELFF
cdr3_nt: TGTGCCAGCAGCTTAGAACGGGGGAACACCGGGGAGCTGTTTTTT

v_call: TRBV9
cdr3_length: 16
j_call: TRBJ2-5
d_call: TRBD2
clone_size: .
cdr3_aa: CASSPLGLAGVKTQYF
cdr3_nt: TGTGCCAGCAGCCCTCTGGGACTAGCGGGAGTAAAGACCCAGTACTTC

v_call: TRBV27
cdr3_length: 15
j_call: TRBJ1-2
d_call: .
clone_size: .
cdr3_aa: CASSLSHSGAKGYTF
cdr3_nt: TGTGCCAGCAGTTTATCGCACAGTGGGGCTAAAGGCTACACCTTC

v_call: TRBV28
cdr3_length: 17
j_call: TRBJ2-2
d_call: TRBD2
clone_size: .
cdr3_aa: CASSVLAGDTNTGELFF
cdr3_nt: TGTGCCAGCAGTGTACTAGCGGGAGACACAAACACCGGGGAGCTGTTTTTT

v_call: TRBV7-2
cdr3_length: 15
j_call: TRBJ2-5
d_call: TRBD2
clone_size: .
cdr3_aa: CASSSGLAGQETQYF
cdr3_nt: TGTGCCAGCAGCTCGGGACTAGCGGGCCAAGAGACCCAGTACTTC

v_call: TRBV6-5
cdr3_length: 15
j_call: TRBJ2-2
d_call: .
clone_size: .
cdr3_aa: CASSLLATNTGELFF
cdr3_nt: TGTGCCAGCAGCCTCCTAGCGACGAACACCGGGGAGCTGTTTTTT

v_call: TRBV6-5
cdr3_length: 14
j_call: TRBJ1-1
d_call: TRBD1
clone_size: few
cdr3_aa: CASRTGQENTEAFF
cdr3_nt: TGTGCCAGCAGAACGGGACAGGAGAACACTGAAGCTTTCTTT

v_call: TRBV7-6
cdr3_length: 15
j_call: TRBJ1-4
d_call: .
clone_size: .
cdr3_aa: CASSQRLGGNEKLFF
cdr3_nt: TGTGCCAGCAGCCAGAGACTAGGAGGGAATGAAAAACTGTTTTTT

v_call: TRBV6-4
cdr3_length: 13
j_call: TRBJ1-1
d_call: .
clone_size: .
cdr3_aa: CASSDQGNTEAFF
cdr3_nt: TGTGCCAGCAGTGACCAGGGGAACACTGAAGCTTTCTTT

v_call: TRBV19
cdr3_length: 14
j_call: TRBJ1-1
d_call: .
clone_size: .
cdr3_aa: CASSIRRGVTEAFF
cdr3_nt: TGTGCCAGTAGTATTAGGAGGGGCGTCACTGAAGCTTTCTTT

v_call: TRBV28
cdr3_length: 10
j_call: TRBJ2-5
d_call: .
clone_size: .
cdr3_aa: CASSSLTQYF
cdr3_nt: TGTGCCAGCAGTTCCCTCACCCAGTACTTC

v_call: TRBV13
cdr3_length: 14
j_call: TRBJ1-1
d_call: TRBD1
clone_size: .
cdr3_aa: CASSLGTGSTEAFF
cdr3_nt: TGTGCCAGCAGCTTAGGGACAGGGTCCACTGAAGCTTTCTTT

v_call: TRBV7-3
cdr3_length: 15
j_call: TRBJ2-1
d_call: TRBD2
clone_size: .
cdr3_aa: CASSLVSGGDNEQFF
cdr3_nt: TGTGCCAGCAGCTTAGTTAGCGGGGGGGATAATGAGCAGTTCTTC

v_call: TRBV4-3
cdr3_length: 15
j_call: TRBJ2-7
d_call: TRBD2
clone_size: .
cdr3_aa: CASSQDVGGFYEQYF
cdr3_nt: TGCGCCAGCAGCCAAGATGTCGGGGGGTTTTACGAGCAGTACTTC

v_call: TRBV4-1
cdr3_length: 14
j_call: TRBJ2-1
d_call: .
clone_size: .
cdr3_aa: CASSQDPTGSEQFF
cdr3_nt: TGCGCCAGCAGCCAAGATCCTACAGGTAGTGAGCAGTTCTTC

v_call: TRBV7-3
cdr3_length: 14
j_call: TRBJ2-3
d_call: TRBD1
clone_size: .
cdr3_aa: CASSPGTGKDTQYF
cdr3_nt: TGTGCCAGCAGCCCCGGGACAGGGAAGGATACGCAGTATTTT

v_call: TRBV5-1
cdr3_length: 15
j_call: TRBJ2-5
d_call: TRBD2
clone_size: .
cdr3_aa: CASSLGLAGQETQYF
cdr3_nt: TGCGCCAGCAGCTTGGGACTAGCGGGACAAGAGACCCAGTACTTC

v_call: TRBV4-1
cdr3_length: 16
j_call: TRBJ1-2
d_call: TRBD1
clone_size: .
cdr3_aa: CASSQEMTGQFYGYTF
cdr3_nt: TGCGCCAGCAGCCAAGAGATGACGGGACAGTTCTATGGCTACACCTTC

v_call: TRBV28
cdr3_length: 17
j_call: TRBJ1-5
d_call: .
clone_size: .
cdr3_aa: CASNPIGGQDSNQPQHF
cdr3_nt: TGTGCCAGCAACCCCATCGGGGGGCAGGATAGCAATCAGCCCCAGCATTTT

v_call: TRBV27
cdr3_length: 16
j_call: TRBJ2-7
d_call: TRBD1
clone_size: .
cdr3_aa: CASSVFDRGLPGEQYF
cdr3_nt: TGTGCCAGCAGTGTTTTCGACAGGGGCCTACCCGGCGAGCAGTACTTC

v_call: TRBV2
cdr3_length: 14
j_call: TRBJ2-5
d_call: .
clone_size: few
cdr3_aa: CASSDMRGQETQYF
cdr3_nt: TGTGCCAGCAGTGATATGCGGGGCCAAGAGACCCAGTACTTC

v_call: TRBV7-3
cdr3_length: 13
j_call: TRBJ1-2
d_call: TRBD1
clone_size: .
cdr3_aa: CASSSRTGDGYTF
cdr3_nt: TGTGCCAGCAGCTCTCGGACAGGGGATGGCTACACCTTC

v_call: TRBV7-7
cdr3_length: 14
j_call: TRBJ2-5
d_call: .
clone_size: .
cdr3_aa: CASSALDNQETQYF
cdr3_nt: TGTGCTAGCAGCGCACTTGACAACCAAGAGACCCAGTACTTC

v_call: TRBV7-3
cdr3_length: 15
j_call: TRBJ2-5
d_call: .
clone_size: .
cdr3_aa: CASSLSTGRQETQYF
cdr3_nt: TGTGCCAGCAGCTTATCGACAGGGAGGCAAGAGACCCAGTACTTC

v_call: TRBV19
cdr3_length: 15
j_call: TRBJ1-4
d_call: .
clone_size: .
cdr3_aa: CASSIMLGGNEKLFF
cdr3_nt: TGTGCCAGTAGTATAATGCTTGGAGGGAATGAAAAACTGTTTTTT

v_call: TRBV4-3
cdr3_length: 15
j_call: TRBJ1-5
d_call: TRBD1
clone_size: .
cdr3_aa: CASSQGRGPNQPQHF
cdr3_nt: TGCGCCAGCAGCCAAGGAAGGGGGCCCAATCAGCCCCAGCATTTT

v_call: TRBV5-4
cdr3_length: 16
j_call: TRBJ2-2
d_call: TRBD2
clone_size: .
cdr3_aa: CASRGASGSNTGELFF
cdr3_nt: TGTGCCAGCAGGGGGGCTAGCGGGAGCAACACCGGGGAGCTGTTTTTT

v_call: TRBV7-8
cdr3_length: 14
j_call: TRBJ2-7
d_call: TRBD1
clone_size: .
cdr3_aa: CASSLRDSTYEQYF
cdr3_nt: TGTGCCAGCAGCTTGAGGGACAGTACCTACGAGCAGTACTTC

v_call: TRBV4-3
cdr3_length: 14
j_call: TRBJ1-2
d_call: .
clone_size: .
cdr3_aa: CASSQERQTYGYTF
cdr3_nt: TGCGCCAGCAGCCAAGAGAGACAGACCTATGGCTACACCTTC

v_call: TRBV5-6
cdr3_length: 15
j_call: TRBJ1-1
d_call: .
clone_size: .
cdr3_aa: CASSVRGAGWSEAFF
cdr3_nt: TGTGCCAGCAGCGTGCGGGGGGCGGGGTGGTCTGAAGCTTTCTTT

v_call: TRBV5-6
cdr3_length: 17
j_call: TRBJ1-3
d_call: .
clone_size: .
cdr3_aa: CASSSIGTSGAGNTIYF
cdr3_nt: TGTGCCAGCAGCTCCATCGGGACTAGCGGCGCTGGAAACACCATATATTTT